A single sample gave rise to the 20 T cell receptor beta chains below, sequenced in a study of cytomegalovirus exposure and HLA in healthy donors. Measured with immunoSEQ multiplex PCR; TCRdb has only the in-frame clones, and not every one. The repertoire holds approximately 150,000 clones, approximately 90% seen once, with approximately 0.7% in the top ten. The sample comprised PBMCs. These receptors were obtained from a man younger than 30 in good health and CMV-seronegative.

The rearrangement links TRBV5-6 to TRBJ2-7; TRBD2 agrees at 7 bases. The CDR3 extends over 13 amino acids. After removal of 3 bases from V and 6 bases from J, the junction contained 6 bases not matched to a gene. In germline, CDR1 is SGHDT, CDR2 YYEEEE. Here the CDR3 DNA reads TGTGCCAGCAGCTGGGGGACTATGGGCGAGCAGTACGTC. Amino acid sequence: CASSWGTMGEQYV.

This chain joins TRBV5-1 and TRBJ2-5; D call uncertain. The germline V and J ends were trimmed by 0 bases and 0 bases, with 6 bases remaining between them. Germline V CDR1 and CDR2: SGHRS, YFSETQ. The CDR3 is 14 residues long. The CDR3 nucleotides read TGCGCCAGCAGCTTGGGAAGCGACCAAGAGACCCAGTACTTC. Translating gives CASSLGSDQETQYF.

The chain employs TRBV27 and TRBJ2-3, with 8 bases aligning to TRBD2. The ends lost 5 bases at V and 4 bases at J; junction bases unmatched: 5. Germline values: CDR1 MNHEY, CDR2 SMNVEV (reference sequence). There are 14 residues in the CDR3. The CDR3 sequence is CASSHQTSADTQYF. In nucleotides, the CDR3 is TGTGCCAGCAGTCATCAGACTAGCGCAGATACGCAGTATTTT.

The chain has TRBV5-1 and TRBJ2-5; 8 nucleotides align to TRBD2. This CDR3 is 15 amino acids long. Germline lookup yields CDR1 SGHRS and CDR2 YFSETQ. V trimming: 4 bases; J trimming: 2 bases; junction bases outside the gene matches: 7. The CDR3 bases are TGCGCCAGCAGCCCAGTCATAGCGGGGCAAGAGACCCAGTACTTC. It encodes CASSPVIAGQETQYF.

The rearrangement uses TRBV7-8 and TRBJ2-1, with 8 bases fitting TRBD2. The CDR3 is 14 amino acids. V lost 5 bases and J lost 6; bases outside the gene matches: 6. Germline CDR1 SGHVS, CDR2 FQNEAQ. In DNA, the CDR3 is TGTGCCAGCAGCCTTAGGGCGGGGGGCAATGAGCAGTTCTTC. Protein sequence: CASSLRAGGNEQFF.

The rearrangement links TRBV7-2 to TRBJ1-2; 10 nucleotides match TRBD1. V lost 3 bases, J lost 0 bases, and 4 bases stayed unmatched. The CDR3 is made up of 16 amino acids. Germline-derived CDR1 and CDR2 are SGHTA and FQGNSA. CDR3 loop: CASSLGGTGANYGYTF. CDR3 nucleotide sequence: TGTGCCAGCAGCTTGGGGGGGACAGGGGCTAACTATGGCTACACCTTC.

In nucleotides, the CDR3 is TGTGCCAGCAGCACCACGACAAATTTGAACACTGAAGCTTTCTTT. Protein: CASSTTTNLNTEAFF. The chain employs TRBV4-2 and TRBJ1-1; no firm D call. The CDR3 is made up of 15 amino acids. Trimming pared 5 bases from V and 0 bases from J, leaving 13 bases between. Germline CDR1 is LGHNA and CDR2 is YNFKEQ.

The CDR3 DNA follows: TGTGCCAGCAGCGAGGGGGCAGGGGGCCGTGGCTACACCTTC. As protein: CASSEGAGGRGYTF. This sequence joins TRBV6-5 and TRBJ1-2; 8 bases match TRBD1. CDR3 length: 14 amino acids. Germline values: CDR1 MNHEY, CDR2 SVGAGI. V trimming: 6 bases; J trimming: 7 bases; junction bases outside the gene matches: 10.

The chain joins TRBV15 to TRBJ1-4, with unresolved D. The V end was cut by 3 bases, the J end by 2 bases, with 10 bases between. Germline V gives CDR1 LNHNV, CDR2 YYDKDF (reference sequence). This CDR3 comprises 15 residues. The DNA for the CDR3 is TGTGCCACCAGCAGGGCCCGGGGTACTAATGAAAAACTGTTTTTT. This sequence encodes CATSRARGTNEKLFF.

This clone was seen only once. The chain links TRBV5-1 to TRBJ1-2; tentative D call: TRBD1 (6 bases). The CDR3 covers 15 residues. V lost 4 bases and J lost 0, with 13 bases in between. Germline V CDR1 and CDR2: SGHRS, YFSETQ. The CDR3 region is CASSNVQGTNYGYTF. CDR3 nucleotide sequence: TGCGCCAGCAGCAACGTACAGGGAACTAACTATGGCTACACCTTC. Full variable domain (rest looked up from reference TRBV5-1 and TRBJ1-2): KAGVTQTPRYLIKTRGQQVTLSCSPISGHRSVSWYQQTPGQGLQFLFEYFSETQRNKGNFPGRFSGRQFSNSRSEMNVSTLELGDSALYLCASSNVQGTNYGYTFGSGTRLTVV.

This clone was recorded only once. V gene TRBV30 combines with J gene TRBJ1-5, with D maybe TRBD1 (5 bases). The CDR3 loop spans 14 amino acids. The germline CDR1 and CDR2 sequences are GTSNPN and SVGIG (reference sequence). V lost 1 base to trimming and J lost 2 bases, with 9 bases between them. The chain's CDR3 is CAWSAGVGNQPQHF. For the CDR3, the DNA is TGTGCCTGGAGTGCGGGGGTTGGCAATCAGCCCCAGCATTTT.

This clone has just one count. The chain combines TRBV14 with TRBJ2-3; perhaps TRBD2 as D (6 bases). From germline, CDR1 is SGHDN and CDR2 FVKESK. V dropped 0 bases and J dropped 0 bases, with 19 bases sitting between them. The CDR3 is made up of 19 amino acids. CDR3 in amino acids: CASSQEWPGLRSSTDTQYF. The CDR3 nucleotides are TGTGCCAGCAGCCAAGAATGGCCGGGACTCCGGAGTAGCACAGATACGCAGTATTTT. Full variable domain (rest looked up from reference TRBV14 and TRBJ2-3): EAGVTQFPSHSVIEKGQTVTLRCDPISGHDNLYWYRRVMGKEIKFLLHFVKESKQDESGMPNNRFLAERTGGTYSTLKVQPAELEDSGVYFCASSQEWPGLRSSTDTQYFGPGTRLTVL.

The chain links TRBV29-1 to TRBJ2-3; possible D gene TRBD2, 6 bases. The CDR3 contains 13 residues. The V end lost 3 bases, the J end lost 1 base, and 8 bases lay between the germline ends. Germline CDR1 SQVTM, CDR2 ANQGSEA. The CDR3 region has the DNA TGCAGCGTTGATCGGAGGGGCACAGATACGCAGTATTTT. Its protein is CSVDRRGTDTQYF.

The V and J genes are TRBV9 and TRBJ1-1; D perhaps matches TRBD1 (6 bases). V lost 3 bases to trimming and J lost 2 bases, with 14 bases between them. The CDR3 spans 15 residues. Germline values: CDR1 SGDLS, CDR2 YYNGEE. CDR3 sequence (DNA): TGTGCCAGCAGCGGAGATCGGGACACAAACACTGAAGCTTTCTTT. Its protein is CASSGDRDTNTEAFF.

The gene calls are TRBV7-2 and TRBJ2-1, with 8 bases aligning to TRBD2. The CDR3 has 15 amino acids. Trimming took 4 bases from V and 4 from J; bases not matched to a gene: 6. The germline V gene encodes CDR1 SGHTA and CDR2 FQGNSA. Here the CDR3 DNA reads TGTGCCAGCAGCTCCGGGGGGGCTGGATACAATGAGCAGTTCTTC. Translated: CASSSGGAGYNEQFF.

The chain uses TRBV7-9 and TRBJ1-1; no reliable D call. Trimming removed 4 bases at V and 8 bases at J, with 14 bases between. The CDR3 consists of 13 residues. Germline V gene data show CDR1 as SEHNR and CDR2 as FQNEAQ (reference sequence). The CDR3 region has the DNA TGTGCCAGCAGCTCCACTTACTTCGGGGAAGCTTTCTTT. As protein: CASSSTYFGEAFF.

The rearrangement links TRBV27 to TRBJ1-5, with D unresolved. With 0 bases removed from V and 3 bases from J, the gap between germline ends came to 6 bases. This CDR3 is built from 14 residues. Germline CDR1 MNHEY, CDR2 SMNVEV (reference sequence). CDR3 DNA sequence: TGTGCCAGCAGTTTATCGTCAAACAATCAGCCCCAGCATTTT. As protein: CASSLSSNNQPQHF.

The chain couples TRBV6-1 to TRBJ2-2; 7 bases are a match to TRBD1. Unmatched junction bases numbered 0, after V lost 1 base and J lost 1 base. The CDR3 is made up of 15 amino acids. The V gene's germline CDR1 is MNHNS and CDR2 SASEGT. The CDR3: CASSEGDRNTGELFF. The CDR3 DNA reads as TGTGCCAGCAGTGAAGGGGACAGGAACACCGGGGAGCTGTTTTTT.

The V call is TRBV6-5, the J call TRBJ2-3; 7 nucleotides align to TRBD2. Germline V gives CDR1 MNHEY, CDR2 SVGAGI. There are 14 residues in the CDR3. J was trimmed by 2 bases and V by 7 bases; bases with no gene match: 6. The CDR3 is CASMMGGFTDTQYF. The CDR3, as DNA: TGTGCCAGCATGATGGGGGGGTTCACAGATACGCAGTATTTT.

The chain is built from TRBV7-8 and TRBJ2-7; possibly TRBD1 for D (6 bases). This CDR3 has 14 amino acids. CDR1 is SGHVS and CDR2 is FQNEAQ in the germline V gene. V shed 4 bases and J shed 4 bases, with 14 bases lying between them. CDR3 sequence: CASSSTSTGYEQYV. The CDR3 coding sequence is TGTGCCAGCAGCTCAACATCAACAGGGTACGAGCAGTACGTC.